A single sample gave rise to the 12 T cell receptor beta chains below, sequenced in a study of T cell responses to AZD1222 COVID-19 vaccine. Using immunoSEQ multiplex PCR, the repertoire was profiled, and TCRdb retains in-frame clones only, with some absent. The sample has 100,000 to 150,000 clones, about nine tenths seen once. The sequencing used peripheral blood, collected on day 0 of MenACWY control vaccination. These receptors were collected from an adult in good health.

This clone was seen more than once but under ten times. This sequence joins TRBV18 and TRBJ2-1; D remains unclear. V shed 1 base and J shed 10 bases, with 5 bases lying between them. CDR1 KGHSH and CDR2 LQKENI come from the germline V gene. CDR3 length equals 11 residues. The CDR3 DNA sequence: TGTGCCAGCTCACCACTGGACGAGCAGTTCTTC. It yields the protein CASSPLDEQFF.

The V gene is TRBV19, the J gene TRBJ2-1, with a tentative D call TRBD2 (7 bases). Trimming shortened V by 7 bases and J by 2 bases, and 18 bases separated the two germline ends. The CDR3 consists of 16 residues. Germline V lookup: CDR1 LNHDA, CDR2 SQIVND (reference sequence). The CDR3 coding sequence is TGTGCCAGTATGACACGTGAGGGGGGGCCCTACAATGAGCAGTTCTTC. Translating gives CASMTREGGPYNEQFF.

The chain carries TRBV7-2 and TRBJ2-3; D is unresolved. In germline, CDR1 is SGHTA, CDR2 FQGNSA. The CDR3 loop spans 14 amino acids. V lost 4 bases, J lost 8 bases, and 16 bases lay in between. The CDR3 DNA reads TGTGCCAGCAGCTCTCCCCTAGGGCCCGTTACGCAGTATTTT. The encoded protein is CASSSPLGPVTQYF.

CDR3 in amino acids: CASTSFQRRMEQFF. CDR3 coding DNA: TGTGCCAGCACCTCCTTCCAGAGGCGAATGGAGCAGTTCTTC. The chain has TRBV27 and TRBJ2-1; no reliable D call. The CDR3 runs 14 residues. Trimming pared 7 bases from V and 10 bases from J, leaving 20 bases between. CDR1 is MNHEY, CDR2 SMNVEV, per germline (reference sequence).

This chain joins TRBV18 and TRBJ1-2, with D perhaps matching TRBD1 (5 bases). The CDR3 spans 15 residues. Germline-derived CDR1 and CDR2 are KGHSH and LQKENI. Trimming removed 3 bases at V and 4 bases at J, with 15 bases between. Here the CDR3 DNA reads TGTGCCAGCTCACCTACCGCCAGGGAGGGCTATGGCTACACCTTC. It encodes CASSPTAREGYGYTF.

V is TRBV5-8 and J is TRBJ1-2; the D is unclear. Per the germline V gene, CDR1 is SGHTS and CDR2 is YDEGEE. The V end lost 0 bases, the J end lost 2 bases, and 11 bases lay between the germline ends. This CDR3 is 15 amino acids long. The CDR3 is CASSLVGGLNYGYTF. CDR3 in DNA: TGTGCCAGCAGCTTGGTCGGCGGGCTCAACTATGGCTACACCTTC.

The J gene is TRBJ1-1, the V gene TRBV5-1, with 8 bases fitting TRBD1. Losses at the gene ends were 5 bases for V and 6 bases for J; bases not matched to a gene: 9. The CDR3 is 14 amino acids. Germline-derived CDR1 and CDR2 are SGHRS and YFSETQ. As DNA, the CDR3 is TGCGCCAGCAGTTTCCGACAGGGGCTCTCTGAAGCTTTCTTT. The encoded protein is CASSFRQGLSEAFF.

CDR3 in DNA: TGTGCCAGCAGCTTAAGCCCCATGGCCCGCGGACCCTCCTACAATGAGCAGTTCTTC. Its protein product is CASSLSPMARGPSYNEQFF. The gene calls are TRBV7-3 and TRBJ2-1; D is ambiguous. V lost 1 base and J 0 bases, leaving 19 bases between the germline ends. Germline CDR1 SGHTA, CDR2 FQGTGA. The CDR3 sequence is 19 residues long.

This clone was counted only a few times. V and J are TRBV9 and TRBJ2-1; TRBD2 is a possible D gene (5 bases). The germline gives CDR1 SGDLS, CDR2 YYNGEE. The CDR3 is 14 residues long. Between the trimmed V and J ends, which lost 2 bases and 9 bases, there was a span of 15 bases. The CDR3 nucleotides are TGTGCCAGCAGCGTTCGGGGTGGGCAATTTGAGCAGTTCTTC. Its protein is CASSVRGGQFEQFF.

The chain recombines TRBV6-2 or TRBV6-3 with TRBJ2-7; D not certain. The CDR3 loop spans 14 amino acids. Trimming took off 3 bases at V and 0 bases at J, with 9 bases between the two ends. Germline CDR1 is MNHEY and CDR2 is SVGEGT. CDR3 protein: CASSYPGSSYEQYV. The CDR3 nucleotides are TGTGCCAGCAGTTATCCTGGAAGCTCCTACGAGCAGTACGTC.

This chain joins TRBV29-1 and TRBJ2-4, with D unresolved. V lost 4 bases to trimming and J lost 0 bases, with 16 bases between them. Per the germline V gene, CDR1 is SQVTM and CDR2 is ANQGSEA. This CDR3 has 16 residues. This CDR3 reads CSVGGAVLLAKNIQYF. DNA of the CDR3: TGCAGCGTTGGGGGTGCTGTTTTACTAGCCAAAAACATTCAGTACTTC. Drawing the rest from reference TRBV29-1 and TRBJ2-4, the complete variable domain is SAVISQKPSRDICQRGTSLTIQCQVDSQVTMMFWYRQQPGQSLTLIATANQGSEATYESGFVIDKFPISRPNLTFSTLTVSNMSPEDSSIYLCSVGGAVLLAKNIQYFGAGTRLSVL.

The CDR3 DNA reads TGTGCCAGCAGTTCAGTTAGCGGGGGGCACTACGAGCAGTACGTC. Protein sequence: CASSSVSGGHYEQYV. The chain employs TRBV6-5 and TRBJ2-7; 10 nucleotides agree with TRBD2. This CDR3 region has 15 residues. V trimming: 4 bases; J trimming: 3 bases; junction bases outside the gene matches: 6. Germline lookup yields CDR1 MNHEY and CDR2 SVGAGI.